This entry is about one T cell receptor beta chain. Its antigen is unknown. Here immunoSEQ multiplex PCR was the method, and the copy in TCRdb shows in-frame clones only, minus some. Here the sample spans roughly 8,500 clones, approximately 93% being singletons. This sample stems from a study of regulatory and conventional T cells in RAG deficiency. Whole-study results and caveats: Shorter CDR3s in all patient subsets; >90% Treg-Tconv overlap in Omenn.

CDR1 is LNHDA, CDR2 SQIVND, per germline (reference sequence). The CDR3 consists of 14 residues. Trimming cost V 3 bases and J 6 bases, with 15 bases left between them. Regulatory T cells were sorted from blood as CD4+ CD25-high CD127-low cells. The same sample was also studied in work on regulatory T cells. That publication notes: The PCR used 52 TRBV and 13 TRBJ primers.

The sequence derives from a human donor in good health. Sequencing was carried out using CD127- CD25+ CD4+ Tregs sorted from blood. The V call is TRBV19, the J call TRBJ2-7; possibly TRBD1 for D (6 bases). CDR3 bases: TGTGCCAGTAGTATCGTACAGGGATATAGCGAGCAGTACTTC. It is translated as CASSIVQGYSEQYF.